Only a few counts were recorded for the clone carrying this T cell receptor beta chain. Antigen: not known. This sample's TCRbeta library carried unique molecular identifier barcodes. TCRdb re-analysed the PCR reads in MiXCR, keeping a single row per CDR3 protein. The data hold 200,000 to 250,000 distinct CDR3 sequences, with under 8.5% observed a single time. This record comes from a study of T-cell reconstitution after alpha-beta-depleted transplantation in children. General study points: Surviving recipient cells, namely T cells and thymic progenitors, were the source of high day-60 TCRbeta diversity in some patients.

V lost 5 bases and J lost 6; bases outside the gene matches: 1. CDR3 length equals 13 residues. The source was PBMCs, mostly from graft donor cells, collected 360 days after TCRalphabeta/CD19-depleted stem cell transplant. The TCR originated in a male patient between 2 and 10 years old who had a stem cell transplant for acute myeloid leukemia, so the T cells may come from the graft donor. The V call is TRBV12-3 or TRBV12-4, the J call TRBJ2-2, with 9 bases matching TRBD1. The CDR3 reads CASSGQGPGELFF. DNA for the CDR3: TGTGCCAGCAGTGGACAGGGGCCCGGGGAGCTGTTTTTT.